The 17 T cell receptor beta chains in this list originate from one sample, sequenced in a study of blood T cells in healthy people across ages. Primed by a sample-barcoded 5' primer and a J-beta primer mix, a second PCR proceeded for about 7 to 11 cycles. A single record per CDR3 protein comes from TCRdb applying MiXCR to the 5' RACE reads. This sample has around 1,800,000 distinct CDR3 sequences; approximately 39% occur once, and the top ten carry more than 20%. Specimen: blood. Every receptor here comes from a human donor in good health.

In its sample, this clonotype was seen a few times. The chain is built from TRBV7-9 and TRBJ2-1, with D possibly called TRBD1 or TRBD2 (5 bases each). This CDR3 has 11 residues. Germline V gene data show CDR1 as SEHNR and CDR2 as FQNEAQ (reference sequence). The germline V and J ends were trimmed by 5 bases and 12 bases, with 11 bases remaining between them. The CDR3: CASSAGTRQFF. In DNA form, the CDR3 reads TGTGCCAGCAGCGCCGGGACCAGGCAGTTCTTC.

With regard to this clonotype: Sequence at one end of the junction differs from germline and may be a read error. The genes are TRBV4-3 and TRBJ2-1; D gene uncertain. The CDR3 loop spans 18 amino acids. Per the germline V gene, CDR1 is LGHNA and CDR2 is YSLEER. The CDR3 spells CASSQDLSSSQTYNEQFF. CDR3 in DNA: TGCGCTAGCAGCCAAGATCTAAGTAGTTCCCAAACCTACAATGAGCAGTTCTTC.

The chain is built from TRBV7-2 and TRBJ2-1, with no clear D. V lost 1 base and J 15 bases, leaving 10 bases between the germline ends. The CDR3 is 11 residues long. Germline V CDR1 and CDR2: SGHTA, FQGNSA. The CDR3: CASSLEGLRFF. The CDR3 nucleotides are TGTGCCAGCAGCTTAGAGGGATTGCGGTTCTTC. The full variable domain, its missing parts supplied by reference TRBV7-2 and TRBJ2-1, is GAGVSQSPSNKVTEKGKDVELRCDPISGHTALYWYRQSLGQGLEFLIYFQGNSAPDKSGLPSDRFSAERTGGSVSTLTIQRTQQEDSAVYLCASSLEGLRFFGPGTRLTVL.

This clonotype has just a few counts. This sequence joins TRBV20-1 and TRBJ2-3; D not resolved. This CDR3 has 11 amino acids. CDR1 is DFQATT, CDR2 SNEGSKA, per germline (reference sequence). V was pared by 5 bases and J by 5 bases, with 8 bases between. CDR3 in amino acids: CSAPPVDTQYF. The CDR3 DNA reads as TGCAGTGCTCCACCGGTAGATACGCAGTATTTT.

This clonotype occurred a few times. J is TRBJ1-1 and V is TRBV5-1; D gene ambiguous. The CDR3 spans 12 residues. Trimming removed 4 bases from V and 0 bases from J, with 4 bases in between. The germline V gene encodes CDR1 SGHRS and CDR2 YFSETQ. This CDR3 is CASSNLNTEAFF. The CDR3 DNA follows: TGCGCCAGCAGCAACCTGAACACTGAAGCTTTCTTT.

This clonotype was counted between two and nine times. CDR3 loop: CASRYQQGIYGYTF. DNA of the CDR3: TGTGCCAGCAGATACCAACAGGGGATCTATGGCTACACCTTC. V usage is TRBV6-5 and J usage is TRBJ1-2; 7 nucleotides agree with TRBD1. The CDR3 spans 14 residues. After removal of 6 bases from V and 4 bases from J, the junction contained 8 bases not matched to a gene. Per the germline V gene, CDR1 is MNHEY and CDR2 is SVGAGI.

This clonotype came up a few times. V and J are TRBV25-1 and TRBJ2-1, with TRBD1 matching 9 bases. This CDR3 has 15 residues. Germline trimming cut 2 bases from V and 7 bases from J; bases unmatched to any gene: 6. CDR1 and CDR2 (germline): MGHDK, SYGVNS. The CDR3 bases are TGTGCCAGCAGTGAAGGTACAGGGGGCAAGAATGAGCAGTTCTTC. This codes for CASSEGTGGKNEQFF.

The rearrangement links TRBV19 to TRBJ1-5; unclear D gene. The CDR3 totals 15 residues. V was shortened by 6 bases and J by 6 bases, with 18 bases between the two germline ends. The germline gives CDR1 LNHDA, CDR2 SQIVND (reference sequence). As DNA, the CDR3 is TGTGCCAGTAGACTCACTAGATATTCGGGTCAGCCCCAGCATTTT. It translates to CASRLTRYSGQPQHF.

This sequence joins TRBV28 and TRBJ1-2; 9 bases are shared with TRBD1. Germline CDR1 is MDHEN and CDR2 is SYDVKM. Trimming took 6 bases from V and 3 from J; bases not matched to a gene: 5. The CDR3 covers 14 residues. This CDR3 reads CASSKGQGDYGYTF. In nucleotides, the CDR3 is TGTGCCAGCAGCAAGGGACAGGGCGACTATGGCTACACCTTC.

The chain combines TRBV7-9 with TRBJ2-3, with D possibly TRBD2 on 6 matching bases. From germline, CDR1 is SEHNR and CDR2 FQNEAQ (reference sequence). The CDR3 has 16 residues. The V end was cut by 4 bases, the J end by 5 bases, with 19 bases between. CDR3 sequence (DNA): TGTGCCAGCAGCTACGGGCTTGCGGGGTTCGGAGATACGCAGTATTTT. This translates into CASSYGLAGFGDTQYF.

V is TRBV11-3 and J is TRBJ1-1; D is undetermined. Germline V gene lookup returns CDR1 SGHNT and CDR2 YENEEA. Trimming left V 5 bases short and J 1 base short, with 14 bases between. The CDR3 is made up of 15 amino acids. This chain's CDR3 is CASSPGLQENTEAFF. The CDR3 DNA reads TGTGCCAGCAGCCCCGGGCTCCAGGAGAACACTGAAGCTTTCTTT.

The genes are TRBV20-1 and TRBJ2-5; tentative D call: TRBD2 (6 bases). CDR3 size: 11 residues. Looked up from germline, CDR1 is DFQATT and CDR2 is SNEGSKA (reference sequence). CDR3 coding DNA: TGCAGCCCCTGGAGCGGGGAGACCCAGTACTTC. It encodes CSPWSGETQYF.

The chain employs TRBV6-5 and TRBJ1-5; D gene unclear. The CDR3 runs to 14 residues. The ends were cut back, 8 bases at V and 6 bases at J, with 17 bases in the middle. Germline V gene sequence: CDR1 MNHEY, CDR2 SVGAGI. The DNA for the CDR3 is TGTGCCAGCCGAGACTCAGGAGTAGGTCAGCCCCAGCATTTT. This sequence encodes CASRDSGVGQPQHF.

V is TRBV6-5 and J is TRBJ2-2; no firm D call. Trimming took off 3 bases at V and 8 bases at J, with 13 bases between the two ends. The germline gives CDR1 MNHEY, CDR2 SVGAGI. This CDR3 has 14 amino acids. In DNA, the CDR3 is TGTGCCAGCAGTTATCGTCTCTTTGGAGGGGAGCTGTTTTTT. It translates to CASSYRLFGGELFF.

This clonotype has only a few counts. The rearrangement joins TRBV7-2 to TRBJ1-2, with a tentative D call TRBD1 (6 bases). V was cut by 2 bases and J by 5 bases, with 15 bases left in between. CDR1 and CDR2 from the germline V gene are SGHTA and FQGNSA. The CDR3 totals 15 residues. The DNA for the CDR3 is TGTGCCAGCAGCTTATCGGCCGGGACATTATATGGCTACACCTTC. It is translated as CASSLSAGTLYGYTF.

The chain recombines TRBV9 with TRBJ2-3, with D hard to call. Germline lookup yields CDR1 SGDLS and CDR2 YYNGEE. Trimming pared 0 bases from V and 6 bases from J, leaving 17 bases between. The CDR3 extends over 16 amino acids. CDR3 sequence: CASSVDASLNSDTQYF. DNA for the CDR3: TGTGCCAGCAGCGTAGATGCATCCTTAAATTCGGATACGCAGTATTTT.

The sample holds a few counts of this clonotype. This chain uses TRBV10-3 with TRBJ2-1; weak D call: TRBD1 (6 bases). Germline assignment: CDR1 ENHRY and CDR2 SYGVKD. The CDR3 is 12 amino acids. V was clipped by 8 bases and J by 6 bases, with 11 bases between them. The CDR3 DNA sequence: TGTGCCATCGGGGGCCGGGCCAATGAGCAGTTCTTC. It codes for CAIGGRANEQFF.